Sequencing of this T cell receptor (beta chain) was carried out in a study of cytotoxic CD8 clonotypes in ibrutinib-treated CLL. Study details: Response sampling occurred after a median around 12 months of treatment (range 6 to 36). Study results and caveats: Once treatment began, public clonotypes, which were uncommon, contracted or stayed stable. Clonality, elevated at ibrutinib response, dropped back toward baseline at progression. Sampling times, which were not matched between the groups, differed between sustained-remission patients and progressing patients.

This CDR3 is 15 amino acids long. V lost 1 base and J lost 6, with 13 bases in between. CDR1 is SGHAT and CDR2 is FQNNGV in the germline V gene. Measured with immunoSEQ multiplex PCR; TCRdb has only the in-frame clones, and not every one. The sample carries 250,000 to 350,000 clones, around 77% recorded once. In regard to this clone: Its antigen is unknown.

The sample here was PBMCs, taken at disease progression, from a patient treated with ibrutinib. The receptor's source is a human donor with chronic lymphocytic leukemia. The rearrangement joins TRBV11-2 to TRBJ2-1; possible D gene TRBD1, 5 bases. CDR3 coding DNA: TGTGCCAGCAGCTTAGTCAGGGTTGGGGCCAATGAGCAGTTCTTC. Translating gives CASSLVRVGANEQFF.